This entry features one T cell receptor beta chain sequence. This sample was taken from a study of blood T cell repertoires in COVID-19. For the study at large: T cells, B-cell-depleted T cells, or PBMCs provided the cDNA or gDNA that served as material.

Original processing methods: Amplified reference gene primers provided the basis for estimating nucleated cell counts. Sequenced by immunoSEQ multiplex PCR; TCRdb stores in-frame clones only, minus some. That table gives V, J and clone size, and the DNA gave D and trimming. Altogether 400,000 or so clones are present, 87% being singletons, with the ten largest covering more than 1.5%. The study drew participants aged 18 to 89 years from 24 US areas. Which cohort a participant joined came from the clinical history participants gave. CDR1 is SGHRS, CDR2 YFSETQ, per germline. V lost 2 bases, J lost 4 bases, and 3 bases stayed unmatched. There are 14 residues in the CDR3.

Material for sequencing was PBMCs or T cells enriched from blood (not recorded which). The source is a man aged 35 to 55 in a cohort exposed to, infected with or recovered from COVID-19 (not recorded which). The chain joins TRBV5-1 to TRBJ2-1; 7 bases fit TRBD1. In nucleotides, the CDR3 is TGCGCCAGCAGCTTAACGGGACAGTACAATGAGCAGTTCTTC. The encoded protein is CASSLTGQYNEQFF.